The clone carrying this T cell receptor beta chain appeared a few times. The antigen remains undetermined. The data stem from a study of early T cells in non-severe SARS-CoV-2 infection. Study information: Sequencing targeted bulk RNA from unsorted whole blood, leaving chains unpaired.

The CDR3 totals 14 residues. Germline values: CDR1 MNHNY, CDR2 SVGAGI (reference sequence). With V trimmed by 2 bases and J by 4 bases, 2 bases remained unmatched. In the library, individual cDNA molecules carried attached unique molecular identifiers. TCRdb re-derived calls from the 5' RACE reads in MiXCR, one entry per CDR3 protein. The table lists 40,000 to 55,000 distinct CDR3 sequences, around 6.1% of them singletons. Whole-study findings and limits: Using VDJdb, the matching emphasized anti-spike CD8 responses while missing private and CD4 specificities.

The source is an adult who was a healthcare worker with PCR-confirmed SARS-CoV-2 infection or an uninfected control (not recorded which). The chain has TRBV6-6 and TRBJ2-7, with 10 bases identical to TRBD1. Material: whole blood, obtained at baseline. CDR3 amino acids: CASSYAGQGYEQYF. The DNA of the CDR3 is TGTGCCAGCAGTTACGCGGGACAGGGGTACGAGCAGTACTTC.